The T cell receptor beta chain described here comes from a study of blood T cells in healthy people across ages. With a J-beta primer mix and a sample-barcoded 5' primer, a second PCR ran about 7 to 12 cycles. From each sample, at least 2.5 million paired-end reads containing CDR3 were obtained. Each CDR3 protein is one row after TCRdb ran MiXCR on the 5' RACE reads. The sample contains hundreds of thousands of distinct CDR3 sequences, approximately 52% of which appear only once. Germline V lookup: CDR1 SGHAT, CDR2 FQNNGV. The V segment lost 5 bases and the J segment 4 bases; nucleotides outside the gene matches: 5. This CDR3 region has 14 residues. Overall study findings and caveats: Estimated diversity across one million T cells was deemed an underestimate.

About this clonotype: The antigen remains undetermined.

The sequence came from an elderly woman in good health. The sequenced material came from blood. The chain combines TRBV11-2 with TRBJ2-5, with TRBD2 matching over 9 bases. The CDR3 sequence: CASSKGLALETQYF. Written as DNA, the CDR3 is TGTGCCAGCAGCAAGGGACTAGCTTTAGAGACCCAGTACTTC.